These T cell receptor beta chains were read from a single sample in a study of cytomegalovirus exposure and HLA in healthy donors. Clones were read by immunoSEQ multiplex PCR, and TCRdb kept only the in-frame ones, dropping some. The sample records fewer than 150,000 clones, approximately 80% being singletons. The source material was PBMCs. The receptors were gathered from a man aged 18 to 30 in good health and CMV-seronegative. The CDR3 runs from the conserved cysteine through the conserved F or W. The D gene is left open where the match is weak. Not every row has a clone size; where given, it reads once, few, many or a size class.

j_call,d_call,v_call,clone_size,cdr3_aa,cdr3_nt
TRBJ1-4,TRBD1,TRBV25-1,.,CASSSRTGGTNEKLFF,TGTGCCAGCAGCTCAAGGACAGGGGGGACTAATGAAAAACTGTTTTTT
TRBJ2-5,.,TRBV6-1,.,CASSEDQPGKSRSHF,TGTGCCAGCAGTGAAGATCAACCAGGGAAGTCTCGATCCCACTTC
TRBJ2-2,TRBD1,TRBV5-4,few,CASSLMTGVNTGELFF,TGTGCCAGCAGCCTGATGACAGGGGTGAACACCGGGGAGCTGTTTTTT
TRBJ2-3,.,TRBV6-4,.,CASSGFTGGTDTQYF,TGTGCCAGCAGTGGCTTCACGGGAGGCACAGATACGCAGTATTTT
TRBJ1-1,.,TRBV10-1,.,CASSGSSQGGPGDYIF,TGCGCCAGCAGTGGATCATCGCAAGGAGGCCCAGGGGATTATATATTT
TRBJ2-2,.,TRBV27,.,CASSNLNSNGGTPFLGTGELFF,TGTGCCAGCAGTAACCTAAACTCGAATGGAGGGACCCCGTTTTTGGGCACCGGGGAGCTGTTTTTT
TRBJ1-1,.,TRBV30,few,CAWSVLAEAFF,TGTGCCTGGAGTGTACTAGCTGAAGCTTTCTTT
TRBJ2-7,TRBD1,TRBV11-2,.,CASRSGTGIDEQYF,TGTGCCAGCAGATCCGGGACAGGTATCGACGAGCAGTACTTC
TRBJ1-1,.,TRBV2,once,CASSRTGMNTEAFF,TGTGCCAGCAGTCGTACAGGGATGAACACTGAAGCTTTCTTT
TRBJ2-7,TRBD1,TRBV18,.,CASSPRQGTHEQYF,TGTGCCAGCTCACCCCGACAGGGGACCCACGAGCAGTACTTC
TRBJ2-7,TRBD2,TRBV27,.,CASSGIGLAGGSLREQYF,TGTGCCAGCAGTGGGATTGGACTAGCGGGAGGCAGCCTACGAGAGCAGTACTTC
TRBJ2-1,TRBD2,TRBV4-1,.,CASSQPLAGVYNEQFF,TGCGCCAGCAGCCAGCCGCTAGCGGGAGTGTACAATGAGCAGTTCTTC
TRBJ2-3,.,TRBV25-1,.,CASSELGGDPDTQYF,TGTGCCAGCAGTGAATTGGGGGGTGACCCAGATACGCAGTATTTT
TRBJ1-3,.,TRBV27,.,CASSLSQGSGNTIYF,TGTGCCAGCAGTTTATCACAGGGATCTGGAAACACCATATATTTT
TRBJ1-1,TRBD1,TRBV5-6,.,CASSQARGRIKTEAFF,TGTGCCAGCAGCCAGGCCAGGGGGCGGATTAAAACGGAAGCTTTCTTT
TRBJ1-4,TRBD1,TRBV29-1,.,CSDRQGEGKGVGEKLFF,TGCAGCGACAGACAGGGGGAAGGTAAGGGTGTTGGTGAAAAACTGTTTTTT
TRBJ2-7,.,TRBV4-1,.,CASSQDLYYEQYF,TGCGCCAGCAGCCAAGATCTTTACTACGAGCAGTACTTC
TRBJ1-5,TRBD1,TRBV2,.,CASVDRANQPQHF,TGTGCCAGCGTGGACAGGGCTAATCAGCCCCAGCATTTT
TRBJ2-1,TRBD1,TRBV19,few,CASTNRDRGYNEQFF,TGTGCCAGTACCAACCGGGACAGGGGGTACAATGAGCAGTTCTTC
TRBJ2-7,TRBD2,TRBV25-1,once,CASSMRGGYEQYF,TGTGCCAGCAGTATGCGGGGGGGCTACGAGCAGTACTTC
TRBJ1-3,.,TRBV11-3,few,CASSLTTVRPLRSGNTIYF,TGTGCCAGCAGCCTTACGACTGTCCGGCCCCTCCGCTCTGGAAACACCATATATTTT
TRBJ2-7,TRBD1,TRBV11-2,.,CASSRDRGQYEQYF,TGTGCCAGCAGCCGTGACAGGGGGCAGTACGAGCAGTACTTC
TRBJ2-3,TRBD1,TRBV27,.,CASNVRGITDTQYF,TGTGCCAGCAACGTCAGGGGGATAACAGATACGCAGTATTTT
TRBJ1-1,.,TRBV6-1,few,CASSETVMNTEAFF,TGTGCCAGCAGCGAGACAGTAATGAACACTGAAGCTTTCTTT
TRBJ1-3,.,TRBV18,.,CASSPTDRPFSGNTIYF,TGTGCCAGCTCACCAACGGACAGACCTTTCTCTGGAAACACCATATATTTT
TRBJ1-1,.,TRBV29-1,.,CSVELRGLRGTEAFF,TGCAGCGTTGAACTCCGCGGCTTAAGGGGCACTGAAGCTTTCTTT
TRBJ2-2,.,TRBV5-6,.,CASSHQQYTGELFF,TGTGCCAGCAGCCACCAACAGTACACCGGGGAGCTGTTTTTT
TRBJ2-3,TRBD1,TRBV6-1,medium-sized,CASSEAITGGTDTQYF,TGTGCCAGCAGTGAAGCGATCACAGGGGGCACAGATACGCAGTATTTT
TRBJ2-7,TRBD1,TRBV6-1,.,CASSESLNRGHEQYF,TGTGCCAGCAGTGAATCTTTGAACAGGGGCCACGAGCAGTACTTC
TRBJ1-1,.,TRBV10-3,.,CAISESGRVLWNTEAFF,TGTGCCATCAGTGAGTCTGGGAGGGTCCTATGGAACACTGAAGCTTTCTTT
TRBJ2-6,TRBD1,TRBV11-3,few,CASSKMKPGQGNSGANVLTF,TGTGCCAGCAGCAAAATGAAACCGGGACAGGGAAACTCTGGGGCCAACGTCCTGACTTTC
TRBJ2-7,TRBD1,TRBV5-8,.,CASSLGQGRYEQYF,TGTGCCAGCAGCTTGGGACAGGGGAGGTACGAGCAGTACTTC
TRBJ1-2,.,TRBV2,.,CASLITGGGYGYTF,TGTGCCAGCCTTATAACGGGAGGGGGTTATGGCTACACCTTC
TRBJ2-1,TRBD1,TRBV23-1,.,CASSQSRQGDNEQFF,TGCGCCAGCAGTCAATCGAGGCAGGGGGACAATGAGCAGTTCTTC
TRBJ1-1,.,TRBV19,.,CASSDRYTEAFF,TGTGCCAGTAGTGACAGGTACACTGAAGCTTTCTTT
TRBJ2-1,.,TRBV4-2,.,CASSQVAAGNEQFF,TGTGCCAGCAGCCAAGTGGCAGCGGGCAATGAGCAGTTCTTC
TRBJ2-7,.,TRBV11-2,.,CASSPGEGGAYEQYF,TGTGCCAGCAGCCCAGGGGAAGGGGGGGCCTACGAGCAGTACTTC
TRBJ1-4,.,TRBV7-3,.,CASSLRAGRRYYLF,TGTGCCAGCAGCTTAAGGGCAGGGCGTCGGTATTATTTATTT
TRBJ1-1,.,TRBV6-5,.,CASTTYNTEAFF,TGTGCCAGCACCACCTACAACACTGAAGCTTTCTTT
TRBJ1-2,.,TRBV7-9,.,CASSSSGVDGYTF,TGTGCCAGCAGCTCATCAGGGGTGGATGGCTACACCTTC
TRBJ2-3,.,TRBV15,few,CATSRDGGPTDTQYF,TGTGCCACCAGCAGAGATGGGGGCCCCACAGATACGCAGTATTTT
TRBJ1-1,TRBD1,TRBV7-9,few,CASSLVAGGGTEAFF,TGTGCCAGCAGCTTAGTTGCAGGGGGAGGCACTGAAGCTTTCTTT
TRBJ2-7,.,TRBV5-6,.,CASSLGPDSSYEQYF,TGTGCCAGCAGCTTGGGTCCGGACAGCTCCTACGAGCAGTACTTC
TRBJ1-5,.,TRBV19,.,CASSRQGRFQPQHF,TGTGCCAGTAGTAGGCAGGGTAGGTTTCAGCCCCAGCATTTT
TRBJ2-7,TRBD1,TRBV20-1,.,CSAGGQVGQYF,TGCAGTGCTGGCGGACAGGTAGGGCAGTACTTC
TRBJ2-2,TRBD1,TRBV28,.,CASSFEGDRGAGELFF,TGTGCCAGCAGCTTTGAGGGGGACAGGGGGGCCGGGGAGCTGTTTTTT
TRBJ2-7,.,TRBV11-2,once,CASSLVTGRSYEQYF,TGTGCCAGCAGCTTAGTTACAGGGCGCTCCTACGAGCAGTACTTC
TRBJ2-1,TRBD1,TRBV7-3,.,CASSSQGAIYNEQFF,TGTGCCAGCAGCTCACAGGGGGCCATTTACAATGAGCAGTTCTTC
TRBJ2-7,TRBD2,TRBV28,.,CASSLPGLGLYEQYF,TGTGCCAGCAGTTTACCGGGACTAGGACTTTACGAGCAGTACTTC
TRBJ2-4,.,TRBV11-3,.,CASSLALTLAKNIQYF,TGTGCCAGCAGCTTAGCTCTCACATTAGCCAAAAACATTCAGTACTTC
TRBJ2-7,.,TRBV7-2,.,CASSLEPGAYEQYF,TGTGCCAGCAGCTTAGAGCCAGGGGCCTACGAGCAGTACTTC
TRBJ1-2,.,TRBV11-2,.,CASSHLLRGNNYGYTF,TGTGCCAGCAGTCATCTCCTGCGGGGGAATAACTATGGCTACACCTTC
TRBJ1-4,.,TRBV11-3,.,CASSRRTENEKLFF,TGCGCCAGCAGCCGACGGACAGAGAATGAAAAACTGTTTTTT
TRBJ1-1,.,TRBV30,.,CAWSGPLQGWTEAFF,TGTGCCTGGAGTGGACCGCTACAGGGCTGGACTGAAGCTTTCTTT